The clone carrying this T cell receptor (beta chain) was observed at least ten times. Its antigen is as yet unknown. This entry comes from a study of CD8 T cells in ankylosing spondylitis. Study results and limitations: In the blood and synovial fluid of reactive arthritis, some motif variants had been previously reported.

Using its own MiXCR run on the 5' RACE reads, TCRdb lists one record per CDR3 protein. The sample has a few hundred thousand distinct CDR3 sequences, roughly 10% seen once. Germline assignment: CDR1 SGHRS and CDR2 YFSETQ. This CDR3 is built from 12 residues. The V and J ends lost 4 bases and 9 bases respectively, with 11 bases between them. Sequencing was carried out using blood, either unsorted or a sorted T cell fraction (not recorded which). The receptor was derived from a male donor with ankylosing spondylitis or in good health (not recorded which). The chain has TRBV5-1 and TRBJ2-1, with D unresolved. CDR3 loop: CASSNEDREQFF. The DNA of the CDR3 is TGCGCCAGCAGCAATGAGGATCGTGAGCAGTTCTTC.